Listed below are T cell receptor beta chains from one sample, sequenced in a study of CD8+CD57+ T cells in acquired aplastic anemia. Using its own MiXCR run on the reads, TCRdb lists one record per CDR3 protein. There are some 210,000 distinct CDR3 sequences in the sample; about 59% occur only once, and approximately 32% lies in the top ten. The sample taken for sequencing was sorted CD4+, CD8+, or CD8+CD57+ T cells (not recorded which) from PBMCs. These receptors were collected from a human donor in good health. CDR3s include the opening cysteine and the closing phenylalanine or tryptophan. Fields, in order: D gene, V gene, J gene, clone size, CDR3 protein, CDR3 DNA. The D gene is left open where the match is weak. Some rows mark clone size as missing; the rest say once, few, many or name a class of expanded clone.

.	TRBV7-8	TRBJ1-3	.	CASSLGGFGNTIYF	TGTGCCAGCAGCTTAGGGGGATTTGGAAACACCATATATTTT
.	TRBV15	TRBJ1-4	.	CATRGDNEKLFF	TGTGCCACTAGGGGGGATAATGAAAAACTGTTTTTT
TRBD1	TRBV15	TRBJ2-1	.	CATSTGTGRNEQFF	TGTGCCACCAGCACCGGGACAGGGCGGAATGAGCAGTTCTTC
TRBD2	TRBV5-1	TRBJ2-7	many	CASSSGLAGTYEQYF	TGCGCCAGCAGCTCAGGACTAGCGGGGACCTACGAGCAGTACTTC
.	TRBV15	TRBJ2-7	few	CATSREATGSYEQYF	TGTGCCACCAGCAGAGAAGCCACAGGGTCCTACGAGCAGTACTTC
TRBD1	TRBV7-6	TRBJ1-1	many	CASSSRTGQAEAFF	TGTGCCAGCAGCTCCCGGACAGGCCAGGCTGAAGCTTTCTTT
TRBD1	TRBV20-1	TRBJ1-5	.	CSAHTGGGQPQHF	TGCAGTGCTCACACAGGGGGCGGGCAGCCCCAGCATTTT
TRBD2	TRBV2	TRBJ2-7	.	CASSPLTSGSVYEQYF	TGTGCCAGCAGCCCATTGACTAGCGGGAGTGTCTACGAGCAGTACTTC
TRBD2	TRBV9	TRBJ2-3	many	CASSVEVASGGLDTQYF	TGTGCCAGCAGCGTAGAAGTGGCTAGCGGGGGGTTGGATACGCAGTATTTT
TRBD1	TRBV24-1	TRBJ2-2	.	CATSDRQGRENTGELFF	TGTGCCACCAGTGATCGACAGGGTAGGGAAAACACCGGGGAGCTGTTTTTT
TRBD1	TRBV2	TRBJ1-2	.	CASRNRGRDYGYTF	TGTGCCAGCAGGAACAGGGGGCGCGACTATGGCTACACCTTC
.	TRBV6-6	TRBJ2-5	many	CASRIGPGLETQYF	TGTGCCAGCCGGATCGGGCCGGGACTAGAGACCCAGTACTTC
TRBD2	TRBV7-3	TRBJ2-7	once	CAWTQTSGAAYEQYF	TGTGCCTGGACTCAGACTAGCGGGGCTGCCTACGAGCAGTACTTC
.	TRBV6-2/TRBV6-3	TRBJ1-1	.	CASSYYRATEAFF	TGTGCCAGCAGTTATTACAGGGCCACTGAAGCTTTCTTT
.	TRBV20-1	TRBJ2-5	.	CSASPHGGGGTQYF	TGCAGTGCCTCCCCTCACGGGGGAGGTGGGACCCAGTACTTC
.	TRBV7-9	TRBJ2-7	.	CASRPGQVYEQYF	TGTGCCAGCAGACCCGGACAAGTCTACGAGCAGTACTTC
.	TRBV28	TRBJ2-1	many	CASSFQGINEQFF	TGTGCCAGCAGTTTCCAGGGAATCAATGAGCAGTTCTTC
.	TRBV20-1	TRBJ1-2	.	CSTRSNVYGYTF	TGCAGTACTAGGTCCAACGTCTACGGCTACACCTTC
TRBD1	TRBV24-1	TRBJ2-5	.	CATSDRDRPPQETQYF	TGTGCCACCAGTGACAGGGACAGACCCCCCCAAGAGACCCAGTACTTC
TRBD1	TRBV9	TRBJ1-6	.	CASSAGQGGNSPLHF	TGTGCCAGCAGCGCAGGACAGGGAGGTAATTCACCCCTCCACTTT
.	TRBV5-1	TRBJ2-2	.	CASSFYTGELFF	TGCGCCAGCAGCTTTTACACCGGGGAGCTGTTTTTT
TRBD2	TRBV6-1	TRBJ2-7	many	CASSETASGLPYEQYF	TGTGCCAGCAGTGAAACGGCTAGCGGGCTTCCCTACGAGCAGTACTTC